The source of this T cell receptor (beta chain) is a study of blood T cell repertoires in COVID-19 (TCRdb year 2020). Study-level background: Samples from collaborators originated in the United States, Italy and Spain and spanned both the acute and convalescent phases of COVID-19. The material from the prospective study consisted of cDNA or gDNA derived from T cells, B-cell-depleted T cells, or PBMCs. Samples came from the ongoing ImmuneRACE study (first 160 participants) plus 1,254 subjects from 6 global collaborators. Subjects who had been exposed to COVID-19, were actively infected with it, or had recovered from it provided the deeply sampled blood TCRbeta repertoires that made up the dataset. Where available, HLA class I and class II types were taken from metadata supplied by the sample provider and were not determined by assay-based typing. The sample metadata nearly always contained a de-identified subject ID, COVID-19 status, age in years and sex. A freely available public database, intended as a resource for researchers studying the immune response to SARS-CoV-2, is where the repertoires were released.

This clone was seen only a few times. The antigen it recognizes is unknown. Within one base of it there is no much larger clone, and no base qualities were kept. TCRbeta CDR3 regions were amplified from genomic DNA using the immunoSEQ Assay, a bias-controlled multiplex PCR. On the authors' methods: Nucleated cell counts per sample were estimated from amplification of reference gene primers within the assay. Sequence reads were collapsed and filtered to measure the absolute abundance of every unique TCRbeta CDR3 rearrangement. Productive Simpson clonality was computed per sample as the square root of Simpson's diversity index over productive rearrangements. The source is immuneACCESS, and TCRdb retained only in-frame sequences with V and J called. Part of the clones is not carried over; for the studies checked, unresolved V genes explain less than half of this, and the remainder is unexplained. V and J calls and clone size are given by that table; D and trimming were obtained from the DNA. The sample table shows 310,000 or so clones, and more than 80% are seen once. The ten largest clones represent roughly 1.1% of the sample.

Enrolling through a virtual design, the prospective study's participants ranged in age from roughly 18 to 100 years and lived across some 22 United States geographic areas. Cohort assignment in the prospective study relied on participant-reported clinical history from a screening survey and a study questionnaire. For ImmuneRACE Cohort 3, a participant was defined as recovered based on two consecutive negative NP/OP PCR tests, clearance by a healthcare professional, or resolution of symptoms. Mobile phlebotomists in the prospective study collected whole blood, serum and a nasopharyngeal or oropharyngeal swab from every participant. Prospective study participants could optionally give additional blood draws and questionnaires over an approximately 2-month period. Before DNA extraction, prospective study blood samples were shipped either frozen or at room temperature. Paper-wide results and their limitations: The quantity of clinical and demographic metadata differed by source and by participant and was supplied without curation.

V gives up 2 bases and J gives up 5 bases, and the segment between their germline ends measures 10 bases. The germline V gene encodes CDR1 MDHEN and CDR2 SYDVKM. The CDR3 runs 14 residues from the cysteine to the phenylalanine. The read is trimmed to its CDR3 DNA, 42 bases read in frame from base 1. This chain is built from TRBV28 and TRBJ1-5; TRBD1 could be the D gene, as 6 bases match. The TCR originated in a woman aged 30 to 39 who had recovered from COVID-19. Input material: PBMCs or T cells enriched from blood (not recorded which). Here is the DNA: TGTGCCAGCAGTTTACCAGGGGATCATCAGCCCCAGCATTTT. Translated, it gives CASSLPGDHQPQHF.